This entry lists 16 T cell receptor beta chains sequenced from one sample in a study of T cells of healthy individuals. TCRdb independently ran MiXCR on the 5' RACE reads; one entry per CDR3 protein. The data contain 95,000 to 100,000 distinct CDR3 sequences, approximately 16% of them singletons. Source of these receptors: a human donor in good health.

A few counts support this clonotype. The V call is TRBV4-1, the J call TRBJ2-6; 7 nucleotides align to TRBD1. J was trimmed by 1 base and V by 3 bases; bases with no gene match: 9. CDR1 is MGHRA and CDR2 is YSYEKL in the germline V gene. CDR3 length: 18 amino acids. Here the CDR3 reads CASSHGKGGLSGANVLTF. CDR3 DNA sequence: TGCGCCAGCAGCCACGGGAAAGGGGGCCTTTCTGGGGCCAACGTCCTGACTTTC.

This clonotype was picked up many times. This CDR3 is CASSSRVGYMNTEAFF. The CDR3 nucleotides are TGTGCCAGCAGCTCCCGGGTCGGATATATGAACACTGAAGCTTTCTTT. The chain carries TRBV5-6 and TRBJ1-1, with no clear D. CDR3 length equals 16 residues. Germline CDR1 SGHDT, CDR2 YYEEEE. The ends were cut back, 3 bases at V and 0 bases at J, with 15 bases in the middle.

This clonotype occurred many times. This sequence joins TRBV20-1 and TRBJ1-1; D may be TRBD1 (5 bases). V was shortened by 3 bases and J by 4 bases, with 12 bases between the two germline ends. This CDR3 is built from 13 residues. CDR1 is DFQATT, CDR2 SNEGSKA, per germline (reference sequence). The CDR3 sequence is CSARPRRGTEAFF. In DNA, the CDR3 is TGCAGTGCTAGGCCGAGAAGGGGCACTGAAGCTTTCTTT.

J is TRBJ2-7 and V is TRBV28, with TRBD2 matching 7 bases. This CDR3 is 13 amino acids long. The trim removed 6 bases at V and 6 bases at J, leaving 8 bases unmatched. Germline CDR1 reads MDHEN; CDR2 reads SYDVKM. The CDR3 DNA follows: TGTGCCAGCAGGGGGACTACCCGGGGCGAGCAGTACTTC. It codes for CASRGTTRGEQYF.

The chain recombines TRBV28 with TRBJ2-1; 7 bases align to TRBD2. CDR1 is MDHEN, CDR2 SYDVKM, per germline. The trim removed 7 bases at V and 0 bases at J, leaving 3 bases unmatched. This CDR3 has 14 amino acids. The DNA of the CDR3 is TGTGCCAGCAATGGCGGGAGCTCCTACAATGAGCAGTTCTTC. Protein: CASNGGSSYNEQFF. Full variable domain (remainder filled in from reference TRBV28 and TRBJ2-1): DVKVTQSSRYLVKRTGEKVFLECVQDMDHENMFWYRQDPGLGLRLIYFSYDVKMKEKGDIPEGYSVSREKKERFSLILESASTNQTSMYLCASNGGSSYNEQFFGPGTRLTVL.

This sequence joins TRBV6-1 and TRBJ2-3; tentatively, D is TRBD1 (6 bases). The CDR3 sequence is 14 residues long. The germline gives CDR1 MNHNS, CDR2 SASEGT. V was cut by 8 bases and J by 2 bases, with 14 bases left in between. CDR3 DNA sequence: TGTGCCAGCCTAGGGGACACCTTCACAGATACGCAGTATTTT. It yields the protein CASLGDTFTDTQYF.

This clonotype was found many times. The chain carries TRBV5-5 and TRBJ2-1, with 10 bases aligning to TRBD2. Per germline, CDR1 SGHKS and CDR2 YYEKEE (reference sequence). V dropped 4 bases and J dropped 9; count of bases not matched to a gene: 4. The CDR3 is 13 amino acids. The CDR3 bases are TGTGCCAGCAGCCTAGCGGGAGCAGCTGAGCAGTTCTTC. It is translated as CASSLAGAAEQFF.

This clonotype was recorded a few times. The DNA of the CDR3 is TGTGCCAGCAGCACCGACAGGGCGCAGAACACTGAAGCTTTCTTT. It specifies CASSTDRAQNTEAFF. The chain has TRBV7-3 and TRBJ1-1; TRBD1 matches 7 bases. The CDR3 consists of 15 residues. CDR1 SGHTA and CDR2 FQGTGA come from the germline V gene. Germline trimming cut 5 bases from V and 1 base from J; bases unmatched to any gene: 7. Based on the CDR3 plus reference TRBV7-3 and TRBJ1-1, the full variable domain is GAGVSQTPSNKVTEKGKYVELRCDPISGHTALYWYRQSLGQGPEFLIYFQGTGAADDSGLPNDRFFAVRPEGSVSTLKIQRTERGDSAVYLCASSTDRAQNTEAFFGQGTRLTVV.

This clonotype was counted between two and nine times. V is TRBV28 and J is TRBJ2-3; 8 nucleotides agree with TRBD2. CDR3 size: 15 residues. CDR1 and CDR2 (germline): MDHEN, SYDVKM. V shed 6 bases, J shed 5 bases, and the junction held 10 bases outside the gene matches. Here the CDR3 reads CASSHSGTSGDTQYF. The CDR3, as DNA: TGTGCCAGCAGCCATAGCGGGACCTCGGGAGATACGCAGTATTTT.

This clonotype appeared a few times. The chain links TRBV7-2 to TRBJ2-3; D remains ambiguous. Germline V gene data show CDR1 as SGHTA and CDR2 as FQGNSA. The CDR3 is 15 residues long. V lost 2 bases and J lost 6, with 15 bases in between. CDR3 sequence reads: CASSLMRAARDTQYF. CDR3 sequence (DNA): TGTGCCAGCAGCTTAATGAGAGCCGCGCGGGATACGCAGTATTTT.

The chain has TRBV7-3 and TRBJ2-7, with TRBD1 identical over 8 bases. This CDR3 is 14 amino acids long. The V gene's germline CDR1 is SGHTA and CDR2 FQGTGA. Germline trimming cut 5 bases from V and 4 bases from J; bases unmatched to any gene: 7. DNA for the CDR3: TGTGCCAGCAGCCCCGGGACAGGCAATTACGAGCAGTACTTC. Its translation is CASSPGTGNYEQYF.

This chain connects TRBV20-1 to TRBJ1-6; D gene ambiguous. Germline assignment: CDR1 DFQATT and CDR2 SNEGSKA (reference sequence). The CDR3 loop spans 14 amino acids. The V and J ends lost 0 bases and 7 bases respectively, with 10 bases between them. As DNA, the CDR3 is TGCAGTGCTAGAGATTGGGCTCCGAATTCACCCCTCCACTTT. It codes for CSARDWAPNSPLHF.

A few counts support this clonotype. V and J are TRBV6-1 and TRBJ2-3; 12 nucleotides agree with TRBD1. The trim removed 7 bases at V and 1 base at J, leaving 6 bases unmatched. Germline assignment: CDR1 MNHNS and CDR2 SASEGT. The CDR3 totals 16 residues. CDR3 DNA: TGTGCCAGCATCCGGGACAGGGGGCTTGGCACAGATACGCAGTATTTT. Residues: CASIRDRGLGTDTQYF.

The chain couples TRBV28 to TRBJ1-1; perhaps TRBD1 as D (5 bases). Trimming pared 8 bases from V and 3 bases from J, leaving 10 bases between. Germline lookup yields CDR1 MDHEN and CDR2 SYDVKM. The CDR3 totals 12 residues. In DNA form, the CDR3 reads TGTGCCAGCGGGGGGGTGGACACTGAAGCTTTCTTT. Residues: CASGGVDTEAFF.

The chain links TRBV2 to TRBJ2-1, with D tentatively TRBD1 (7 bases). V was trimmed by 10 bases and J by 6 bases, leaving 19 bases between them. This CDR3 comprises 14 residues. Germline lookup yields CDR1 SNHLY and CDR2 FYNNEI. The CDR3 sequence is CAIKRAGGGNEQFF. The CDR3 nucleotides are TGTGCCATTAAGCGGGCAGGGGGAGGCAATGAGCAGTTCTTC. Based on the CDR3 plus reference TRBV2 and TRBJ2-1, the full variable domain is EPEVTQTPSHQVTQMGQEVILRCVPISNHLYFYWYRQILGQKVEFLVSFYNNEISEKSEIFDDQFSVERPDGSNFTLKIRSTKLEDSAMYFCAIKRAGGGNEQFFGPGTRLTVL.

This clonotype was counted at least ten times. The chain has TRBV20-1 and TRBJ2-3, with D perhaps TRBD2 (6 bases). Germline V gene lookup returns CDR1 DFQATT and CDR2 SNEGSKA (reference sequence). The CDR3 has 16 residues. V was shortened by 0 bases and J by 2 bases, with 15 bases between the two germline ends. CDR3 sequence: CSARDLPGDSTDTQYF. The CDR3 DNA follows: TGCAGTGCTAGAGATCTCCCGGGGGACTCCACAGATACGCAGTATTTT.